This TCR beta chain was sequenced in a study of identical twins (dated by TCRdb to the mid-2010s). For the wider study: TCR alpha and beta repertoires from monozygotic twins, unrelated adults of various ages and cord blood were deep-sequenced to test whether fetal clonotypes persist. Replicate twin experiments were performed at different times using different library preparation protocols to rule out contamination.

The CDR3 runs 16 amino acids, cysteine and phenylalanine included. Of the read, only the CDR3 DNA is kept; its 48 bases are in frame from base 1. Trimming takes 0 bases from V and 0 bases from J, and the germline ends sit 12 bases apart. The germline V gene (reference sequence) gives CDR1 as DFQATT and CDR2 as SNEGSKA. All donors were healthy Caucasians. The twin cohort consisted of three pairs of female monozygotic twins, all aged about 18 to 29 years. Positive isolation kits from Invitrogen were used to isolate CD4+ and CD8+ T cell populations. Preparation of the library involved 5' RACE. Sequencing took place on an Illumina HiSeq 2000. A universal primer binding site was introduced by template switching, and a unique molecular identifier was present in the final cDNA, enabling accurate counting of TCR cDNA molecules. Specific primers in the conserved constant-segment region were used to synthesize first-strand cDNA for TCR alpha and beta chains. To control for contamination, each cDNA library was double barcoded with a SMART-Mk sample barcode plus Illumina barcodes. Two successive PCR steps introduced TruSeq adapter sequences along with Illumina sample barcodes. The Illumina HiSeq platform was used with custom primers to sequence TCR alpha and beta cDNA libraries. The study's processing was this. Raw reads were processed with MiGEC to extract unique molecular identifiers, and MiXCR was used to determine CDR3 positions. Recombination models were inferred per individual with the repgenHMM and IGoR tools using an EM algorithm. The analysis of shared clonotypes was done with the tcR package in R, with sharing normalized by the product of cloneset sizes. To study raw recombination without the effects of thymic and clonal selection, out-of-frame nonproductive sequences were analyzed. TCRdb itself trimmed the public reads at Q25 with fastp, ran MiXCR and retained productive beta chains. Records with the same CDR3 protein are collapsed into one entry carrying the most frequent genes and DNA. The V and J calls reflect TCRdb's pipeline rather than the authors' work. The sample has 500,000 to 650,000 distinct CDR3 sequences on record, under 25% of them singletons. About 0.48% of the sample is taken by the ten largest.

This clonotype came up a few times. What this receptor recognizes is not known. Within one base of it there is no much larger clone, and no base qualities were kept. Beyond this particular receptor, the publication reports: Because the same donors could not be followed over many years, the conclusions depended on cross-sectional statistical analysis. In beta out-of-frame sequences, excess twin sharing was weaker, because having fewer shared sequences lowered the signal-to-noise ratio. Abundant cord blood beta clonotypes carried fewer insertions; young adult naive repertoires showed a weaker similar trend, while memory repertoires showed none. Out-of-frame TCR alpha sharing in monozygotic twins was systematically underestimated by recombination models, whereas sharing between unrelated individuals was in agreement with the recombination models. Zero-insertion analyses could be partly confounded by invariant T cells such as MAIT and iNKT, though diverse VJ usage argued against such confounding for most clonotypes. Compared with coincidental sharing between unrelated individuals, out-of-frame TCR alpha sequences shared between twins showed an excess of sequences with low generation probability.

These data were also reused for a study on yellow fever vaccine responses in identical twins. Per that second paper: According to the authors, the vaccine-induced T cell response in identical twins seemed to be partly convergent and partly specific to each individual. In identical twins, the study followed T cell clones that responded to the vaccine with precision.

The receptor comes from a young woman in good health. The V gene is TRBV20-1 and the J gene is TRBJ2-1, and possibly TRBD2, on 6 matching bases. Input material: CD4+ T cells sorted from blood. The encoded CDR3 is CSARDRHGSSYNEQFF. Read as DNA, the sequence is TGCAGTGCTAGAGATCGGCACGGGAGCTCCTACAATGAGCAGTTCTTC.